The T cell receptor (beta chain) under discussion was sequenced for a study of human T cells and chemical hapten exposure. Ten or more counts support this clonotype. A much bigger clone sits one base away, suggesting this may be a read error. Time point: pre-sensitization, week 0. Treatment specified: therapeutic diphenylcyclopropenone sensitization with weekly scalp DPC. The V end lost 6 bases, the J end lost 3 bases, and 2 bases lay between the germline ends. The CDR3 covers 10 residues. Germline V gene data show CDR1 as SNHLY and CDR2 as FYNNEI. Authors' processing steps: The median was roughly 100,000 TCRs per sample, ranging 23,224 to 690,600. TCRdb reprocessed the RACE reads with MiXCR, giving one entry per CDR3 protein. TCRdb's processing, not the study's, gives the V and J calls here. The sample lists about 380,000 distinct CDR3 sequences, roughly 5.3% occurring once.

J is TRBJ2-5 and V is TRBV2; D is unclear. This material consisted of whole blood, taken in connection with sensitization to the hapten diphenylcyclopropenone (DPC). This sequence was found in a woman in her forties or fifties with alopecia areata. Some clones in this sample may be carry-over from other donors' samples. Here the CDR3 reads CASSKETQYF. CDR3 DNA sequence: TGTGCCAGCAGCAAAGAGACCCAGTACTTC.